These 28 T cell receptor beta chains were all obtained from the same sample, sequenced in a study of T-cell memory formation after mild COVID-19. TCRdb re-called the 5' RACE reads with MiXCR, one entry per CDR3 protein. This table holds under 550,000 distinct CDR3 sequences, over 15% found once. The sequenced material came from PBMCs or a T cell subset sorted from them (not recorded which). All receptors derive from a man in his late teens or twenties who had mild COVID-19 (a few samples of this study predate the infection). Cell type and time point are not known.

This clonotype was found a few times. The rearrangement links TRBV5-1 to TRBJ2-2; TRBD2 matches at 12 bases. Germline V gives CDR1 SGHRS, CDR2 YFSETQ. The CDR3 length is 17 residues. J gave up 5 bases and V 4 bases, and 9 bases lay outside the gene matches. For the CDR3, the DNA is TGCGCCAGCAGCCTCAGGACTAGCGGGGCGGCAACCGGGGAGCTGTTTTTT. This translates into CASSLRTSGAATGELFF.

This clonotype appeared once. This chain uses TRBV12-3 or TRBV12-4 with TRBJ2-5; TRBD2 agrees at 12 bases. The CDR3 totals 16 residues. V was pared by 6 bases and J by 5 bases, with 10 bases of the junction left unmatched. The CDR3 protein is CASSRGLAGGLETQYF. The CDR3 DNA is TGTGCCAGCAGCCGGGGACTAGCGGGCGGTTTGGAGACCCAGTACTTC.

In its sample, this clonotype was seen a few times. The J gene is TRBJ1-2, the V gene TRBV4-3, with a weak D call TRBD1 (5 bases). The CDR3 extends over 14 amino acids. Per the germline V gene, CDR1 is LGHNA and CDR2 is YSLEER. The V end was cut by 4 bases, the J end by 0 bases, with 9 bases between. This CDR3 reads CASSLQGTNYGYTF. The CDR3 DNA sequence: TGCGCCAGCAGCCTCCAGGGAACTAACTATGGCTACACCTTC.

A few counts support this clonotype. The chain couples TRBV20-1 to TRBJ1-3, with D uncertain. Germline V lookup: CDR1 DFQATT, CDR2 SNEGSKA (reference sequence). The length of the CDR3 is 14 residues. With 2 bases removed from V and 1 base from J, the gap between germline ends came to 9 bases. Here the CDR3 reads CSARMARSGNTIYF. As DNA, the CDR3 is TGCAGTGCTAGAATGGCCAGGTCTGGAAACACCATATATTTT.

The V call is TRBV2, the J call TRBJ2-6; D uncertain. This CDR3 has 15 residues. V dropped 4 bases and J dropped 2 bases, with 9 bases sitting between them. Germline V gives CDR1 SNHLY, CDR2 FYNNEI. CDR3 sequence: CASSGPTPGANVLTF. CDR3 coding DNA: TGTGCCAGCAGTGGACCGACCCCTGGGGCCAACGTCCTGACTTTC.

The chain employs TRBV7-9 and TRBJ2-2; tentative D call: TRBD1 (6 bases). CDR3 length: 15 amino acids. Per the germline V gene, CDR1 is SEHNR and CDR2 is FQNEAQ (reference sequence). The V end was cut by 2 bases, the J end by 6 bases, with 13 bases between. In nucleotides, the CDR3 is TGTGCCAGCAGCTTATCAGACAGGCTCCCCGGGGAGCTGTTTTTT. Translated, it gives CASSLSDRLPGELFF.

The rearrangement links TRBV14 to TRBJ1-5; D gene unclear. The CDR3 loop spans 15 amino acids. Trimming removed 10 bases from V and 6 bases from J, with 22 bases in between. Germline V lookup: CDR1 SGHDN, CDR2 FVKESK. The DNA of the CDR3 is TGTGCCACCCTCCCCTCAGATCTGGGTGGTCAGCCCCAGCATTTT. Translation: CATLPSDLGGQPQHF.

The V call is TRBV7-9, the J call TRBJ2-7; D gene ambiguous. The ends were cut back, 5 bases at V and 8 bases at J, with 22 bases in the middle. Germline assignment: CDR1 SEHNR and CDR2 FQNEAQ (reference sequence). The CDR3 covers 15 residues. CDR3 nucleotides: TGTGCCAGCAGCCCCCACAAGAAAAAGGCCGAACAGCAGTACGTC. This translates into CASSPHKKKAEQQYV.

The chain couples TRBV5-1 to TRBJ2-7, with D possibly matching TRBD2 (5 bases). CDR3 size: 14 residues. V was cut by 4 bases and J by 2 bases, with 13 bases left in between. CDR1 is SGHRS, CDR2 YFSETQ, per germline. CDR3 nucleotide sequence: TGCGCCAGCAGCGGAACTCCCGGGGCCTACGAGCAGTACTTC. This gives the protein CASSGTPGAYEQYF.

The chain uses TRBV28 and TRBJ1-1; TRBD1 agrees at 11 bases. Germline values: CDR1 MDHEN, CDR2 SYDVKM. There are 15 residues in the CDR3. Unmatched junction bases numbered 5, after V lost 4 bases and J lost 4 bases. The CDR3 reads CASSSIGTGGTEAFF. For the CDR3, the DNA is TGTGCCAGCAGTTCGATAGGGACAGGGGGCACTGAAGCTTTCTTT.

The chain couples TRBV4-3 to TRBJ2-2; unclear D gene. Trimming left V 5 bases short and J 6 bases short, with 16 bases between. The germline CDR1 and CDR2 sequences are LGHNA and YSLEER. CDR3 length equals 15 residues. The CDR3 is CASSDGQRNPGELFF. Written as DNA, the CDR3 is TGCGCCAGCAGCGACGGGCAGAGGAATCCCGGGGAGCTGTTTTTT.

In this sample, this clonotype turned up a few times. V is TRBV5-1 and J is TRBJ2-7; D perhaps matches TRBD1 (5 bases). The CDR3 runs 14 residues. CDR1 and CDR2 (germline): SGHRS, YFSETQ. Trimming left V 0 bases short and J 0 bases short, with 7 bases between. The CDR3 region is CASSLEGNSYEQYF. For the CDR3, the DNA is TGCGCCAGCAGCTTGGAGGGGAACTCCTACGAGCAGTACTTC.

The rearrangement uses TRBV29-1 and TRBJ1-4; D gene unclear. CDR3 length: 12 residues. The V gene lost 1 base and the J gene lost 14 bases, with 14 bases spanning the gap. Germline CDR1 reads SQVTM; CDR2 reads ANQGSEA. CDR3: CSVEGSGKGLFF. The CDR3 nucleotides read TGCAGCGTTGAAGGCAGCGGGAAAGGGCTGTTTTTT.

CDR3 coding DNA: TGTGCCAGCAGAACCCTTGATTCTTGGACTAGCGGGGGATACGAGCAGTACTTC. Amino acid sequence: CASRTLDSWTSGGYEQYF. The chain couples TRBV6-2 or TRBV6-3 to TRBJ2-7; 13 bases are a match to TRBD2. The V gene's germline CDR1 is MNHEY and CDR2 SVGEGT. The ends lost 6 bases at V and 4 bases at J; junction bases unmatched: 15. The CDR3 consists of 18 residues.

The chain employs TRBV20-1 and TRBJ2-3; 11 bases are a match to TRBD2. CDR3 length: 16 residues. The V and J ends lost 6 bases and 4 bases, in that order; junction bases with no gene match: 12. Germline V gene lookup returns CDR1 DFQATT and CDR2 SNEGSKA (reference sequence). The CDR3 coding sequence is TGCAGTGCGCCCGAATCTAGCGGGGGGAGAGCAGATACGCAGTATTTT. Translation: CSAPESSGGRADTQYF.

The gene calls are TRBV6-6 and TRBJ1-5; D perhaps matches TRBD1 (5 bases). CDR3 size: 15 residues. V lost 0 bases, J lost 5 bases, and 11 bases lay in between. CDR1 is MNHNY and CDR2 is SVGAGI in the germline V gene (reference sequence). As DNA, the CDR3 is TGTGCCAGCAGTTACTCGAGCCAGGGAGATCAGCCCCAGCATTTT. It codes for CASSYSSQGDQPQHF.

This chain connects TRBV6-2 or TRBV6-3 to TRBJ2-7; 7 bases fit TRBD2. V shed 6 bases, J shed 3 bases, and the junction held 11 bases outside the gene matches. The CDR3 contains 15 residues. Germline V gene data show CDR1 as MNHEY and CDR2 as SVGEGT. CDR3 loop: CASSSALGGGYEQYF. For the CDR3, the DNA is TGTGCCAGCAGCTCCGCCTTAGGCGGGGGCTACGAGCAGTACTTC.

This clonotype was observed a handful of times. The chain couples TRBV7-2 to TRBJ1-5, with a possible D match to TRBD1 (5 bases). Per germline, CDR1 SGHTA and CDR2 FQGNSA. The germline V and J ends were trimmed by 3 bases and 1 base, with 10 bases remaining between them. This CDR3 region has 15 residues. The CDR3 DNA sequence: TGTGCCAGCAGCTTGTGGGGGAGAAGCAATCAGCCCCAGCATTTT. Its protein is CASSLWGRSNQPQHF. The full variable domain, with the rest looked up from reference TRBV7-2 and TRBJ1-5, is GAGVSQSPSNKVTEKGKDVELRCDPISGHTALYWYRQSLGQGLEFLIYFQGNSAPDKSGLPSDRFSAERTGGSVSTLTIQRTQQEDSAVYLCASSLWGRSNQPQHFGDGTRLSIL.

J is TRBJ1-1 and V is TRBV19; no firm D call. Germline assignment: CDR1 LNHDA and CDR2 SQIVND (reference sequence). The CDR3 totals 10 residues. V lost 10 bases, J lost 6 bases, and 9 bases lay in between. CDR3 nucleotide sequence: TGTGCCACAGGAGGCGCTGAAGCTTTCTTT. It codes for CATGGAEAFF.

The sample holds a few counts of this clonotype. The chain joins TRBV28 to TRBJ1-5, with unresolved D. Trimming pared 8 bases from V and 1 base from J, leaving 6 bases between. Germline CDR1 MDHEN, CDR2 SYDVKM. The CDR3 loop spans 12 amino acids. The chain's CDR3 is CASAASNQPQHF. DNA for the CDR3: TGTGCCAGCGCAGCAAGCAATCAGCCCCAGCATTTT.

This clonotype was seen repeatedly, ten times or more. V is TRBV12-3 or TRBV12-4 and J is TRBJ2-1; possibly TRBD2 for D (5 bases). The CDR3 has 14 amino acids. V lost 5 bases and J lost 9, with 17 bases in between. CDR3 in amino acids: CASSPPLTRGEQFF. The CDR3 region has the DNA TGTGCCAGCAGTCCCCCGCTCACTAGAGGTGAGCAGTTCTTC.

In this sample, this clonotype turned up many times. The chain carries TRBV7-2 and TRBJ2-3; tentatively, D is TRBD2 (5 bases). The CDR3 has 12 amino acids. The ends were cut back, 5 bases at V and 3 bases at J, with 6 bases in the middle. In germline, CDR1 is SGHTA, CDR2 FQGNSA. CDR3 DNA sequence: TGTGCCAGCAGCCGGGGTACAGATACGCAGTATTTT. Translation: CASSRGTDTQYF. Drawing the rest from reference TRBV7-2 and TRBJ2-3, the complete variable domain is GAGVSQSPSNKVTEKGKDVELRCDPISGHTALYWYRQSLGQGLEFLIYFQGNSAPDKSGLPSDRFSAERTGGSVSTLTIQRTQQEDSAVYLCASSRGTDTQYFGPGTRLTVL.

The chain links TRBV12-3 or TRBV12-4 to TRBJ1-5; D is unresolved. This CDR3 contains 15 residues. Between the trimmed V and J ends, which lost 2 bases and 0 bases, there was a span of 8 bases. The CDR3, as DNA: TGTGCCAGCAGTTTACAGACATATAGCAATCAGCCCCAGCATTTT. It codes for CASSLQTYSNQPQHF.

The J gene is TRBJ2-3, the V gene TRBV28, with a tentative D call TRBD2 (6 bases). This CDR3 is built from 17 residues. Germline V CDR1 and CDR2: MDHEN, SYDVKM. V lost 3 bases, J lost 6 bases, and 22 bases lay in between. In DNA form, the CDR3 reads TGTGCCAGCAGTTTGTCCCTCGCGGGGTCCCCGGGGGATACGCAGTATTTT. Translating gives CASSLSLAGSPGDTQYF.

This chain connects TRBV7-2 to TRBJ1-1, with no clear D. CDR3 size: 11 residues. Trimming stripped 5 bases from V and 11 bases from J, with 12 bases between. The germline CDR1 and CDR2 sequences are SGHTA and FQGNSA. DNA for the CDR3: TGTGCCAGCAGCCCGCCGAGCTTCGCTTTCTTT. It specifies CASSPPSFAFF.

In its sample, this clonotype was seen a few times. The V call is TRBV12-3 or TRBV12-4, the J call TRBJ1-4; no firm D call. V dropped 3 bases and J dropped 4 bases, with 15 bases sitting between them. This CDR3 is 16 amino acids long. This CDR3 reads CASSFTPGLINEKLFF. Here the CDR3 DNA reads TGTGCCAGCAGTTTTACTCCGGGCCTCATTAATGAAAAACTGTTTTTT.

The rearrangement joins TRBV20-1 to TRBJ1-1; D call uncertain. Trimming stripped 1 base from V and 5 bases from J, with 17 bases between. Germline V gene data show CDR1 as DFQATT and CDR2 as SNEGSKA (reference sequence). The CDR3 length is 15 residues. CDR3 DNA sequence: TGCAGTGCTAGAGCCCTTGGTGGAGAGGGAACTGAAGCTTTCTTT. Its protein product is CSARALGGEGTEAFF.

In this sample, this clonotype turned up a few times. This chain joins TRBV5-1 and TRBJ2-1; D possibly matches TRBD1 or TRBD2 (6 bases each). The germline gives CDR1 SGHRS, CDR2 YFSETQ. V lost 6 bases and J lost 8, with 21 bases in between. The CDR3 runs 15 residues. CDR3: CASNGGARSVYEQFF. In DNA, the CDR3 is TGCGCCAGCAACGGGGGCGCTAGGTCGGTCTATGAGCAGTTCTTC. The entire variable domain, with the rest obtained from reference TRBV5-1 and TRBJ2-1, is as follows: KAGVTQTPRYLIKTRGQQVTLSCSPISGHRSVSWYQQTPGQGLQFLFEYFSETQRNKGNFPGRFSGRQFSNSRSEMNVSTLELGDSALYLCASNGGARSVYEQFFGPGTRLTVL.